A selection of T cell receptor beta chains follows, all from one sample in a study of blood T cell repertoires in COVID-19. Produced via immunoSEQ multiplex PCR; TCRdb's table is partial and in-frame only. The profile shows about 240,000 clones, around 90% of them singletons. Sequencing was done on a sample of peripheral blood. The source is a woman in her seventies with active or convalescent COVID-19. The CDR3 runs from the conserved cysteine through the conserved F or W. A D gene is named only where the DNA matches it firmly. The size entry is marked missing in some rows and otherwise reads once, few, many or a size class.

cdr3_aa	cdr3_nt	j_call	d_call	clone_size	v_call
CASSFTDTRNQPQHF	TGTGCCAGCAGCTTTACGGATACGAGGAATCAGCCCCAGCATTTT	TRBJ1-5	.	.	TRBV7-9
CASRSSQAGTQYF	TGTGCCAGCCGCTCTTCCCAGGCGGGTACGCAGTATTTT	TRBJ2-3	.	.	TRBV2
CASSYLGSRGTEAFF	TGTGCCAGCAGTTATCTAGGCAGCCGGGGCACTGAAGCTTTCTTT	TRBJ1-1	.	.	TRBV6-5
CASSSIRGLKGENEQFF	TGCGCCAGCAGCTCGATTAGGGGACTGAAAGGTGAGAATGAGCAGTTCTTC	TRBJ2-1	.	.	TRBV5-1
CASSYAQASANVLTF	TGTGCCAGCAGTTACGCCCAAGCGAGTGCCAACGTCCTGACTTTC	TRBJ2-6	.	.	TRBV6-6
CAIGWTSRETQYF	TGTGCCATCGGGTGGACTAGCAGGGAGACCCAGTACTTC	TRBJ2-5	TRBD2	.	TRBV10-3
CASSLEAGSPLHF	TGTGCCAGCAGCTTAGAGGCCGGTTCACCCCTCCACTTT	TRBJ1-6	.	.	TRBV6-4
CASSPGVSGGLNTQYF	TGTGCCAGCAGCCCCGGCGTTAGCGGGGGGCTAAATACGCAGTATTTT	TRBJ2-3	TRBD2	.	TRBV7-2
CASSFQPRLNTEAFF	TGTGCCAGCAGCTTCCAGCCTAGATTGAACACTGAAGCTTTCTTT	TRBJ1-1	.	.	TRBV11-3
CASSIATGSNQPQHF	TGTGCCAGTAGTATAGCAACAGGAAGCAATCAGCCCCAGCATTTT	TRBJ1-5	.	.	TRBV19
CASNEPLTDGYTF	TGTGCCAGTAATGAACCCTTGACAGATGGCTACACCTTC	TRBJ1-2	.	.	TRBV19
CASSFLSSRGEAFF	TGTGCCAGCAGCTTTCTCTCTTCTCGAGGTGAAGCTTTCTTT	TRBJ1-1	.	.	TRBV11-2
CASSPQSQGAGTEAFF	TGTGCCAGCTCACCCCAAAGCCAGGGGGCGGGCACTGAAGCTTTCTTT	TRBJ1-1	TRBD1	.	TRBV18
CASSLRGVGYTF	TGTGCCAGCAGTTTGCGGGGGGTTGGCTACACCTTC	TRBJ1-2	.	.	TRBV27
CASSHDTRGEKLFF	TGTGCCAGCAGCCATGACACCCGAGGGGAAAAACTGTTTTTT	TRBJ1-4	.	.	TRBV11-2
CASSLYQGSSYNSPLHF	TGTGCCAGCAGCTTATATCAGGGAAGCTCCTATAATTCACCCCTCCACTTT	TRBJ1-6	.	once	TRBV7-9
CASRETGSYEQYF	TGTGCCAGCAGGGAGACAGGGTCCTACGAGCAGTACTTC	TRBJ2-7	TRBD1	.	TRBV6-5
CASSIRGEAAFF	TGTGCCAGCAGTATTAGAGGGGAGGCGGCTTTCTTT	TRBJ1-1	.	.	TRBV2
CASTSGNYGYTF	TGTGCCAGCACATCAGGAAACTATGGCTACACCTTC	TRBJ1-2	.	.	TRBV7-2
CASSQLVEAGELFF	TGCGCCAGCAGCCAGCTAGTTGAGGCCGGGGAGCTGTTTTTT	TRBJ2-2	.	.	TRBV4-3
CASSSQGWQETQYF	TGTGCCAGCAGCTCACAGGGTTGGCAAGAGACCCAGTACTTC	TRBJ2-5	.	few	TRBV7-2
CASSLGGGANTGELFF	TGTGCCAGCAGTCTCGGGGGTGGGGCCAACACCGGGGAGCTGTTTTTT	TRBJ2-2	.	.	TRBV6-2/TRBV6-3
CAISYQQGPNEKLFF	TGTGCCATCAGTTATCAACAGGGACCTAATGAAAAACTGTTTTTT	TRBJ1-4	.	.	TRBV10-3
CSVGGEDTQYF	TGCAGCGTTGGGGGGGAAGATACGCAGTATTTT	TRBJ2-3	.	.	TRBV29-1
CASSLARQGQETQYF	TGTGCCAGCAGCTTAGCGCGACAGGGGCAAGAGACCCAGTACTTC	TRBJ2-5	TRBD1	.	TRBV7-9
CATANEAGTTDTQYF	TGTGCCACGGCCAACGAGGCGGGGACCACAGATACGCAGTATTTT	TRBJ2-3	.	.	TRBV24-1
CASSLVPGQGPTDTQYF	TGTGCCAGCAGCTTAGTTCCAGGGCAAGGGCCCACAGATACGCAGTATTTT	TRBJ2-3	.	.	TRBV7-6
CASRPDRGGNTIYF	TGCGCCAGCCGACCCGACAGGGGGGGAAACACCATATATTTT	TRBJ1-3	TRBD1	.	TRBV5-1
CASTPRGLDTQYF	TGTGCCAGCACCCCACGCGGTTTGGATACGCAGTATTTT	TRBJ2-3	.	.	TRBV5-5
CATSVGDRLTETQYF	TGTGCCACCAGTGTGGGGGACAGGTTAACGGAGACCCAGTACTTC	TRBJ2-5	TRBD1	.	TRBV24-1